This is a list of T cell receptor beta chains from one sample in a study of T cell responses to AZD1222 COVID-19 vaccine. Using immunoSEQ multiplex PCR, the repertoire was profiled, and TCRdb retains in-frame clones only, with some absent. The table shows more than 100,000 clones, with around 88% occurring only once. This specimen consisted of peripheral blood, obtained on day 0 of AZD1222 vaccination. The receptors derive from an adult in good health. Each CDR3 is given with its conserved first and last residue.

CDR3: CATNRDRDNTEAFF
V: TRBV6-5
J: TRBJ1-1

CDR3: CASSQDTGVDQPQHF
V: TRBV4-3
J: TRBJ1-5

CDR3: CASSGGSETQYF
V: TRBV12-3/TRBV12-4
J: TRBJ2-5

CDR3: CASSLAPYNEQFF
V: TRBV12-3/TRBV12-4
J: TRBJ2-1

CDR3: CASSQGRGISYNEQFF
V: TRBV4-3
J: TRBJ2-1

CDR3: CAISDRGSLAF
V: TRBV10-3
J: TRBJ1-2

CDR3: CASRPPSGGAYNEQFF
V: TRBV7-9
J: TRBJ2-1

CDR3: CASSSGLWADTQYF
V: TRBV11-3
J: TRBJ2-3

CDR3: CASSPGPDQPQHF
V: TRBV18
J: TRBJ1-5

CDR3: CASSQLLGAGSGANVLTF
V: TRBV3-1/TRBV3-2
J: TRBJ2-6

CDR3: CASMEVNQPQHF
V: TRBV6-6
J: TRBJ1-5

CDR3: CASSDRHLNYGYTF
V: TRBV6-5
J: TRBJ1-2

CDR3: CASRGTGYEAFF
V: TRBV2
J: TRBJ1-1

CDR3: CASRRLMGDPDTQYF
V: TRBV21-1
J: TRBJ2-3

CDR3: CAISGGTGFGNTIYF
V: TRBV10-3
J: TRBJ1-3

CDR3: CASSYRGPSGELFF
V: TRBV6-6
J: TRBJ2-2

CDR3: CASSYSRISGELFF
V: TRBV6-2/TRBV6-3
J: TRBJ2-2

CDR3: CASSQQGEKLFF
V: TRBV4-3
J: TRBJ1-4

CDR3: CASSYPRDTEAFF
V: TRBV6-2/TRBV6-3
J: TRBJ1-1

CDR3: CASSRQTAGAEAFF
V: TRBV7-6
J: TRBJ1-1

CDR3: CASIPDRGSVNTGELFF
V: TRBV6-2/TRBV6-3
J: TRBJ2-2

CDR3: CASSQGRYTEAFF
V: TRBV3-1/TRBV3-2
J: TRBJ1-1

CDR3: CASRRGPTDTQYF
V: TRBV6-6
J: TRBJ2-3

CDR3: CASSSREGTEAFF
V: TRBV4-3
J: TRBJ1-1

CDR3: CASVTGGSGYTF
V: TRBV6-5
J: TRBJ1-2

CDR3: CASSYHPGQGAGGYTF
V: TRBV6-2/TRBV6-3
J: TRBJ1-2

CDR3: CASSQRRNTEAFF
V: TRBV4-3
J: TRBJ1-1

CDR3: CASSMPVRGSNQPQHF
V: TRBV19
J: TRBJ1-5

CDR3: CSGLLITEAFF
V: TRBV20-1
J: TRBJ1-1

CDR3: CAISDSPQETQYF
V: TRBV10-3
J: TRBJ2-5

CDR3: CASSVVGGANSYEQYF
V: TRBV9
J: TRBJ2-7

CDR3: CASRDTDPNQTEKLFF
V: TRBV6-6
J: TRBJ1-4

CDR3: CASSSTGYGETQYF
V: TRBV19
J: TRBJ2-5

CDR3: CASSQTGGANYGYTF
V: TRBV6-6
J: TRBJ1-2

CDR3: CASSLALNAHYGYTF
V: TRBV11-2
J: TRBJ1-2

CDR3: CAISAGSEQPQHF
V: TRBV10-3
J: TRBJ1-5

CDR3: CASSQFVSPSYEQYF
V: TRBV3-1/TRBV3-2
J: TRBJ2-7